Below are 9 T cell receptor beta chains sequenced from a single sample in a study of blood T cells in healthy people across ages. Together with a sample-barcoded 5' primer, a J-beta primer mix was included in a second PCR lasting about 6 to 11 cycles. TCRdb independently ran MiXCR on the 5' RACE reads; one entry per CDR3 protein. The sample holds roughly 2 million distinct CDR3 sequences, around 48% seen once. Sequencing was carried out using blood. The receptor source for this set is a middle-aged woman in good health.

This clonotype has only a few counts. The rearrangement links TRBV9 to TRBJ2-5; D remains ambiguous. V lost 3 bases, J lost 4 bases, and 16 bases lay in between. The CDR3 is 15 amino acids. Germline V gene data show CDR1 as SGDLS and CDR2 as YYNGEE. The CDR3: CASSAGPLGTETQYF. In DNA form, the CDR3 reads TGTGCCAGCAGCGCCGGACCCTTGGGCACAGAGACCCAGTACTTC.

CDR3 bases: TGCAGTGCTAGTCAGGGGACCCCCCCCACAGATACGCAGTATTTT. Encoded protein: CSASQGTPPTDTQYF. The gene calls are TRBV20-1 and TRBJ2-3, with D perhaps matching TRBD1 (6 bases). The V and J ends lost 3 bases and 2 bases respectively, with 15 bases between them. The CDR3 has 15 residues. In germline, CDR1 is DFQATT, CDR2 SNEGSKA (reference sequence).

J is TRBJ2-1 and V is TRBV2; D unresolved. The CDR3 contains 15 residues. V lost 3 bases and J lost 0, with 9 bases in between. Germline V gene sequence: CDR1 SNHLY, CDR2 FYNNEI. CDR3 amino acids: CASSDEGLSYNEQFF. The DNA for the CDR3 is TGTGCCAGCAGTGATGAAGGGCTCTCCTACAATGAGCAGTTCTTC.

This chain links TRBV21-1 with TRBJ2-6. TRBV21-1 is classified as a pseudogene. The CDR3 runs 17 residues. The CDR3 region is CASSEYKLNSGANVLTF. In nucleotides, the CDR3 is TGTGCCAGCAGCGAGTATAAGCTTAACTCTGGGGCCAACGTCCTGACTTTC.

This rearrangement joins TRBV5-6 to TRBJ2-5; no clear D gene. CDR1 and CDR2 (germline): SGHDT, YYEEEE. Trimming cost V 2 bases and J 4 bases, with 12 bases left between them. The CDR3 is 14 amino acids. The CDR3 region is CASSFVSNLETQYF. As DNA, the CDR3 is TGTGCCAGCAGCTTCGTTTCTAATTTAGAGACCCAGTACTTC.

The V and J genes are TRBV12-3 or TRBV12-4 and TRBJ1-5; D call uncertain. The CDR3 totals 15 residues. Between the trimmed V and J ends, which lost 0 bases and 7 bases, there was a span of 13 bases. The CDR3 reads CASSLASSGNQPQHF. The CDR3 DNA reads TGTGCCAGCAGTTTAGCCTCCAGCGGGAACCAGCCCCAGCATTTT.

V is TRBV6-6 and J is TRBJ1-2, with D perhaps matching TRBD1 (5 bases). Trimming stripped 6 bases from V and 4 bases from J, with 12 bases between. Looked up from germline, CDR1 is MNHNY and CDR2 is SVGAGI (reference sequence). This CDR3 contains 13 residues. CDR3 sequence (DNA): TGTGCCAGCAGCGGTAGGGGCGTCTATGGCTACACCTTC. Protein: CASSGRGVYGYTF.

The V call is TRBV5-1, the J call TRBJ2-6; D tentatively reads TRBD1 or TRBD2 (5 bases each). The V end lost 4 bases, the J end lost 0 bases, and 17 bases lay between the germline ends. Looked up from germline, CDR1 is SGHRS and CDR2 is YFSETQ. The length of the CDR3 is 18 residues. CDR3 loop: CASSPARGPLSGANVLTF. The CDR3, as DNA: TGCGCCAGCAGCCCGGCGAGGGGACCACTCTCTGGGGCCAACGTCCTGACTTTC.

The rearrangement uses TRBV20-1 and TRBJ2-7; 13 bases line up with TRBD2. The CDR3 is 14 amino acids. Trimming removed 3 bases from V and 4 bases from J; junction bases left unmatched: 3. Germline lookup yields CDR1 DFQATT and CDR2 SNEGSKA (reference sequence). The CDR3 sequence: CSASSTSGGYEQYF. CDR3 DNA: TGCAGTGCTAGTTCGACTAGCGGGGGGTACGAGCAGTACTTC.